A single TCR beta chain is shown here with its context. Antigen specificity is unknown. This sample was taken from a study of T cell repertoires in cytomegalovirus infection. The wider study: Public TCR beta signatures marked donors with CMV infection and the matching HLA. General study points: Cumulated frequencies of public TCR beta families served to identify carriers of CMV plus the relevant HLA. Across the ex vivo response, the dominant clonotypes were HLA-C-restricted CMV-specific TCR beta clonotypes.

Each CDR3 protein is one row after TCRdb ran MiXCR on the reads. The data hold about 890,000 distinct CDR3 sequences, with around 32% observed a single time. The CDR3 is made up of 14 amino acids. In germline, CDR1 is SGHNT, CDR2 YENEEA. The V gene is TRBV11-3, the J gene TRBJ2-5, with D possibly being TRBD1 (6 bases). The source of this sequence is a human donor in good health (CMV status not recorded). Some clones in this sample may be carry-over from other donors' samples. Sample: cultured CD8+ T cells from PBMCs, taken from culture after CMV antigen stimulation. The DNA for the CDR3 is TGTGCTACCTCTTACAGGGATCTCCAAGAGACCCAGTACTTC. Translation gives CATSYRDLQETQYF.